This entry concerns a single T cell receptor (beta chain). Its matching antigen is unknown. This record belongs to a study of cytomegalovirus exposure and HLA in healthy donors. Findings and caveats of the study: Most of the TCR beta V segments (in an earlier analysis) were productive either about 87% or about 30% of the time. The likely explanation for a cluster of highly shared sequence variants was sequencing artifact.

After removal of 8 bases from V and 6 bases from J, the junction contained 4 bases not matched to a gene. Germline V CDR1 and CDR2: ENHRY, SYGVKD. This CDR3 spans 12 amino acids. PCR employed 60 Vbeta and 13 Jbeta primers. The method was immunoSEQ multiplex PCR; TCRdb's version includes in-frame clones alone and lacks a portion of them. The sample lists just over 150,000 clones; around 80% were seen once. V usage is TRBV10-3 and J usage is TRBJ2-7; 10 bases fit TRBD1. Sequenced material: PBMCs. The clonotype comes from a middle-aged man in good health and CMV-seropositive. CDR3 nucleotide sequence: TGTGCCATCGGACAGGGGGTCGTCGAGCAGTACTTC. Its protein is CAIGQGVVEQYF.